This T cell receptor beta chain stems from a study of cytomegalovirus exposure and HLA in healthy donors. As to this clone: Antigen: not known.

Broader study findings: In a later analysis, donors in an Asian-associated ancestry cluster reportedly had fewer N-insertions in productive TCRs than the cohort mean.

The PCR employed 60 Vbeta primers together with 13 Jbeta primers. Produced via immunoSEQ multiplex PCR; TCRdb's table is partial and in-frame only. The data show under 150,000 clones, around 80% seen once. Sequencing was done on a sample of PBMCs. This clonotype was obtained from a male donor in good health and CMV-seronegative.

CDR3 sequence reads: CASSPGAGALGPQHF. As DNA, the CDR3 is TGTGCCAGCTCACCAGGCGCAGGGGCCCTAGGGCCCCAGCATTTT. The chain combines TRBV18 with TRBJ1-5, with TRBD1 as a possible D gene (6 bases). This CDR3 is built from 15 residues. Germline CDR1 KGHSH, CDR2 LQKENI. The V end lost 2 bases, the J end lost 9 bases, and 17 bases lay between the germline ends.